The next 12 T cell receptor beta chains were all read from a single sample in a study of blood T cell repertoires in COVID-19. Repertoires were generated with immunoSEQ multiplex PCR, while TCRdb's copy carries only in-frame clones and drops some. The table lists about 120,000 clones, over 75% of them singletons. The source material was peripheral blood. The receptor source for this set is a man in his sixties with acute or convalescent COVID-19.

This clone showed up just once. CDR3 in DNA: TGTGCCAGCAGCGTAGCCAGCACTAAAAACTATGGCTACACCTTC. The encoded protein is CASSVASTKNYGYTF. The J gene is TRBJ1-2, the V gene TRBV9; D ambiguous. The CDR3 spans 15 residues. Germline V gene lookup returns CDR1 SGDLS and CDR2 YYNGEE. The V gene lost 0 bases and the J gene lost 2 bases, with 11 bases spanning the gap.

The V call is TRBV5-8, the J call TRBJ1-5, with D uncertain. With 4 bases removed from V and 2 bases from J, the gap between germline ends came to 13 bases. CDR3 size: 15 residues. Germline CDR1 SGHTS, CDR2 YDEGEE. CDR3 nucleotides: TGTGCCAGCAGCCCAGAGGCGGGTGGCAATCAGCCCCAGCATTTT. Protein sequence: CASSPEAGGNQPQHF.

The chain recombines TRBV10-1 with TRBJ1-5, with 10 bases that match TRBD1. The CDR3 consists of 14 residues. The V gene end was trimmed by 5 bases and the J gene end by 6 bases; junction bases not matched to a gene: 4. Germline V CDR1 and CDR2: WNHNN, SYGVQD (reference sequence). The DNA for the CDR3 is TGCGCCAGCAGTTTGGGACAGGGGAGTCAGCCCCAGCATTTT. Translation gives CASSLGQGSQPQHF.

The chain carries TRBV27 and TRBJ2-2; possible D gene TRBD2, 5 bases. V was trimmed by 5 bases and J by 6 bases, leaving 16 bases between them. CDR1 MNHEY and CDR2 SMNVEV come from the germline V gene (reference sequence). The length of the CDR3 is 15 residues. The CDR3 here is CASSLLSGIAGELFF. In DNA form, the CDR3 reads TGTGCCAGCAGTCTACTAAGCGGTATCGCCGGGGAGCTGTTTTTT.

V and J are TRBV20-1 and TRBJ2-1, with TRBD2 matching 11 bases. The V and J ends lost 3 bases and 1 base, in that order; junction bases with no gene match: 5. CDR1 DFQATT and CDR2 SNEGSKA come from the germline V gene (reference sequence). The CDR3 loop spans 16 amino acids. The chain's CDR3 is CSASLLAGGSYNEQFF. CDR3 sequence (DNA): TGCAGTGCTAGTCTCTTAGCGGGAGGGTCCTACAATGAGCAGTTCTTC.

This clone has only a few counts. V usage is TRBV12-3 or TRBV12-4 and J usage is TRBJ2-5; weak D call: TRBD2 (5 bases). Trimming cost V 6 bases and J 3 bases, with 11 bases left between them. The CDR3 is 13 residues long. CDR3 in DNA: TGTGCCAGCAGCGGACTCAATGAAGAGACCCAGTACTTC. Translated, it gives CASSGLNEETQYF.

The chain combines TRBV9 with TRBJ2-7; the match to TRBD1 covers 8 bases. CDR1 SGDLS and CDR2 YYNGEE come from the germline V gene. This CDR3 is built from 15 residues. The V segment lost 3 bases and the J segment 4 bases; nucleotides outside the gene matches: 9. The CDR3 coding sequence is TGTGCCAGCAGCGCCGGGACAGGAGATACTTACGAGCAGTACTTC. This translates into CASSAGTGDTYEQYF.

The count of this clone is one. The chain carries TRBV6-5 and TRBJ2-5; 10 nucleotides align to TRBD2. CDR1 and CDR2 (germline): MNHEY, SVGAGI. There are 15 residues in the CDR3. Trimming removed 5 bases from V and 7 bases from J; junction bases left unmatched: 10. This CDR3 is CASSPTGTSVGTQYF. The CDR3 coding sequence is TGTGCCAGCAGTCCTACCGGGACTAGCGTTGGGACCCAGTACTTC.

The DNA of the CDR3 is TGTGCCAGCAGCAGCAACAGGGTGGCCGGGGCCAACGTCCTGACTTTC. Translation: CASSSNRVAGANVLTF. The chain is built from TRBV6-2 or TRBV6-3 and TRBJ2-6; maybe TRBD1 (6 bases). The CDR3 is 16 amino acids. V was clipped by 6 bases and J by 4 bases, with 16 bases between them. Germline CDR1 MNHEY, CDR2 SVGEGT.

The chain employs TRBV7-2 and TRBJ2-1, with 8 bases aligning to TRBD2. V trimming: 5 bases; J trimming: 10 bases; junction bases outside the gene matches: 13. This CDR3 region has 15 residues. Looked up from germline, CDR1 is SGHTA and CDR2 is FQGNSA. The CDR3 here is CASSPAGLGRGEQFF. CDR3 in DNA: TGTGCCAGCAGCCCCGCGGGACTAGGTCGGGGGGAGCAGTTCTTC.

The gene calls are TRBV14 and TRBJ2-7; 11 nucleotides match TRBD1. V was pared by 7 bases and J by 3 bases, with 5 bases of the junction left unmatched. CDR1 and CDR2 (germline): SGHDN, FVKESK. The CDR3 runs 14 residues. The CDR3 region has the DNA TGTGCCAGCACCTCCGGGACAGGGGGCTACGAGCAGTACTTC. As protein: CASTSGTGGYEQYF.

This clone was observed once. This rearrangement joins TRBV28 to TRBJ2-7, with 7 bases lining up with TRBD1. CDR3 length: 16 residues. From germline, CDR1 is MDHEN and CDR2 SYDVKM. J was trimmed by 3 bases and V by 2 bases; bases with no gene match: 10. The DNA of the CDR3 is TGTGCCAGCAGTTTAGAAGGCCCGGGACAGAACTACGAGCAGTACTTC. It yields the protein CASSLEGPGQNYEQYF.